Shown below are 10 T cell receptor beta chains from a single sample sequenced in a study of cytomegalovirus exposure and HLA in healthy donors. Amplification used 60 Vbeta primers and 13 Jbeta primers. Sequencing used immunoSEQ multiplex PCR; TCRdb keeps in-frame clones, though not all of them. Of under 20,000 clones detected, approximately 80% appear once; the ten largest clones hold 20% to 25%. The sequenced sample was PBMCs. These receptors were collected from a human donor in good health.

V is TRBV6-4 and J is TRBJ1-5, with D possibly matching TRBD1 (6 bases). This CDR3 has 15 residues. Germline values: CDR1 MRHNA, CDR2 SNTAGT. Trimming stripped 5 bases from V and 4 bases from J, with 15 bases between. The CDR3 bases are TGTGCCAGCAGTCCCCTAGGGGGGGTTAATCAGCCCCAGCATTTT. Its protein is CASSPLGGVNQPQHF.

This clone was counted a few times. This chain uses TRBV6-1 with TRBJ1-1, with 9 bases matching TRBD1. The trim removed 4 bases at V and 11 bases at J, leaving 17 bases unmatched. The V gene's germline CDR1 is MNHNS and CDR2 SASEGT. There are 16 residues in the CDR3. The CDR3 loop reads CASSVLPGQGRSGAFF. The CDR3 DNA follows: TGTGCCAGCAGTGTACTTCCGGGACAGGGTAGGTCTGGGGCTTTCTTT.

The table lists this clone with a count of one. The chain uses TRBV14 and TRBJ1-1; 9 nucleotides agree with TRBD1. J lost 5 bases, V lost 5 bases, and 3 bases had no gene match. Germline V gene lookup returns CDR1 SGHDN and CDR2 FVKESK. This CDR3 has 13 residues. The CDR3 spells CASSWDRETEAFF. CDR3 nucleotide sequence: TGTGCCAGCAGCTGGGACAGGGAAACTGAAGCTTTCTTT.

In its sample, this clone was seen once. The J gene is TRBJ1-1, the V gene TRBV30; the D gene is possibly TRBD1 (5 bases). CDR1 and CDR2 (germline): GTSNPN, SVGIG (reference sequence). The CDR3 is 12 residues long. V lost 3 bases, J lost 1 base, and 6 bases lay in between. CDR3 DNA: TGTGCCTGGAGCGGGGGGAACACTGAAGCTTTCTTT. Encoded protein: CAWSGGNTEAFF.

This clone has only one observation. The chain carries TRBV9 and TRBJ2-1; D is unresolved. V lost 0 bases to trimming and J lost 2 bases, with 9 bases between them. Germline V gene data show CDR1 as SGDLS and CDR2 as YYNGEE. The CDR3 is 15 residues long. The CDR3, as DNA: TGTGCCAGCAGCGTAGAATCTTTCCCCTACAATGAGCAGTTCTTC. Amino acid sequence: CASSVESFPYNEQFF. Full variable domain (rest looked up from reference TRBV9 and TRBJ2-1): DSGVTQTPKHLITATGQRVTLRCSPRSGDLSVYWYQQSLDQGLQFLIQYYNGEERAKGNILERFSAQQFPDLHSELNLSSLELGDSALYFCASSVESFPYNEQFFGPGTRLTVL.

The rearrangement joins TRBV27 to TRBJ1-4, with D tentatively TRBD1 (6 bases). The CDR3 runs 13 residues. Per germline, CDR1 MNHEY and CDR2 SMNVEV (reference sequence). Trimming stripped 5 bases from V and 5 bases from J, with 9 bases between. The CDR3 bases are TGTGCCAGCAGTGAACAGGGAAATGAAAAACTGTTTTTT. It is translated as CASSEQGNEKLFF.

The rearrangement joins TRBV7-2 to TRBJ1-4, with 7 positions matching TRBD1. Germline lookup yields CDR1 SGHTA and CDR2 FQGNSA. After removal of 5 bases from V and 7 bases from J, the junction contained 7 bases not matched to a gene. The CDR3 totals 14 residues. The CDR3 DNA is TGTGCCAGCAGCCCCCGACAGGGTAGTGAAAAACTGTTTTTT. Protein: CASSPRQGSEKLFF.

This rearrangement joins TRBV27 to TRBJ2-4; 10 bases agree with TRBD1. Germline V gene data show CDR1 as MNHEY and CDR2 as SMNVEV (reference sequence). V lost 5 bases to trimming and J lost 8 bases; unmatched junction nucleotides: 3. The CDR3 sequence is 13 residues long. The CDR3 loop is CASSRDRGDIQYF. CDR3 DNA sequence: TGTGCCAGCAGTCGGGACAGGGGTGACATTCAGTACTTC.

The chain recombines TRBV27 with TRBJ2-1; maybe TRBD1 (6 bases). Trimming shortened V by 0 bases and J by 5 bases, and 11 bases separated the two germline ends. The CDR3 has 15 amino acids. Germline V gene lookup returns CDR1 MNHEY and CDR2 SMNVEV (reference sequence). CDR3 bases: TGTGCCAGCAGTTTATCGATGGGGGCCGACAATGAGCAGTTCTTC. As protein: CASSLSMGADNEQFF.

The J gene is TRBJ2-3, the V gene TRBV27, with a tentative D call TRBD2 (6 bases). CDR1 and CDR2 from the germline V gene are MNHEY and SMNVEV (reference sequence). CDR3 size: 17 residues. The V and J ends lost 2 bases and 2 bases respectively, with 17 bases between them. This CDR3 is CASSLLWDFIYTDTQYF. For the CDR3, the DNA is TGTGCCAGCAGTTTACTGTGGGACTTCATTTACACAGATACGCAGTATTTT.